A single sample gave rise to the 29 T cell receptor beta chains below, sequenced in a study of T cell responses to AZD1222 COVID-19 vaccine. Method: immunoSEQ multiplex PCR; TCRdb's copy keeps in-frame clones and lacks some. Among roughly 200,000 clones listed, roughly 91% were seen once. Source: peripheral blood, taken 28 days after the second dose of the MenACWY control vaccine. The receptors stem from an adult who received the MenACWY meningococcal vaccine as a control.

A few counts support this clone. The V call is TRBV18, the J call TRBJ1-2; 7 positions agree with TRBD1. This CDR3 contains 15 residues. The junction had 8 bases not matched to a gene; V was cut back by 2 bases and J by 5 bases. Germline CDR1 reads KGHSH; CDR2 reads LQKENI. The CDR3 region is CASSPGTEVFYGYTF. CDR3 nucleotide sequence: TGTGCCAGCTCACCAGGGACAGAAGTTTTTTATGGCTACACCTTC.

V usage is TRBV27 and J usage is TRBJ1-2, with D unclear. Per germline, CDR1 MNHEY and CDR2 SMNVEV (reference sequence). Trimming stripped 3 bases from V and 4 bases from J, with 9 bases between. The CDR3 contains 13 residues. In DNA form, the CDR3 reads TGTGCCAGCAGTTTCGGTGGCTTCTATGGCTACACCTTC. It translates to CASSFGGFYGYTF.

The chain carries TRBV4-2 and TRBJ1-2, with 8 nucleotides matching TRBD1. Looked up from germline, CDR1 is LGHNA and CDR2 is YNFKEQ. The CDR3 has 14 amino acids. The V and J ends lost 1 base and 4 bases, in that order; junction bases with no gene match: 2. Written as DNA, the CDR3 is TGTGCCAGCAGCCAAGGACAGGGGATCTATGGCTACACCTTC. Translated, it gives CASSQGQGIYGYTF.

V and J are TRBV28 and TRBJ1-4; no clear D. CDR1 is MDHEN and CDR2 is SYDVKM in the germline V gene. V gave up 2 bases and J gave up 8 bases, with 3 bases separating them. CDR3 size: 11 residues. The CDR3 nucleotides are TGTGCCAGCAGTTTAGAGGAAAAACTGTTTTTT. Amino acids: CASSLEEKLFF.

This clone was seen just once. The chain recombines TRBV7-2 with TRBJ2-3; 8 bases are a match to TRBD1. The CDR3 spans 16 residues. Germline lookup yields CDR1 SGHTA and CDR2 FQGNSA. The ends lost 3 bases at V and 0 bases at J; junction bases unmatched: 5. The chain's CDR3 is CASSFNRQGSTDTQYF. The CDR3 coding sequence is TGTGCCAGCAGCTTTAATAGACAGGGGAGCACAGATACGCAGTATTTT.

The V and J genes are TRBV3-1 (or the pseudogene TRBV3-2) and TRBJ1-1, with TRBD1 as a possible D gene (5 bases). Deletions cut 4 bases from V and 0 bases from J, with 9 bases between. The CDR3 spans 14 residues. CDR1 and CDR2 (germline): LGHDT, YNNKEL (reference sequence). For the CDR3, the DNA is TGTGCCAGCAGCCTGGGACGGATGAACACTGAAGCTTTCTTT. It is translated as CASSLGRMNTEAFF.

Only one count was recorded for this clone. This chain joins TRBV5-1 and TRBJ2-5; D gene unclear. The CDR3 sequence is 14 residues long. Looked up from germline, CDR1 is SGHRS and CDR2 is YFSETQ. V lost 1 base, J lost 2 bases, and 9 bases lay in between. The CDR3 spells CASSLLSRQETQYF. CDR3 nucleotide sequence: TGCGCCAGCAGCTTGCTCTCACGTCAAGAGACCCAGTACTTC.

This chain links TRBV27 with TRBJ2-5; D is uncertain. Germline V gene data show CDR1 as MNHEY and CDR2 as SMNVEV (reference sequence). The V gene lost 6 bases and the J gene lost 5 bases, with 13 bases spanning the gap. The CDR3 is 13 amino acids. CDR3 protein: CASRDTVGETQYF. The CDR3 coding sequence is TGTGCCAGCAGAGACACGGTGGGGGAGACCCAGTACTTC.

This chain joins TRBV6-5 and TRBJ1-3; D uncertain. V dropped 6 bases and J dropped 9 bases, with 21 bases sitting between them. CDR1 MNHEY and CDR2 SVGAGI come from the germline V gene. The CDR3 runs to 15 residues. This chain's CDR3 is CASSLTALLRSTIYF. CDR3 bases: TGTGCCAGCAGCCTAACAGCTCTTCTTAGAAGCACCATATATTTT.

This chain joins TRBV3-1 (or the pseudogene TRBV3-2) and TRBJ1-1; maybe TRBD1 (6 bases). The germline V gene encodes CDR1 LGHDT and CDR2 YNNKEL (reference sequence). CDR3 size: 13 residues. Trimming stripped 7 bases from V and 3 bases from J, with 12 bases between. The CDR3 region is CASTQGTHTEAFF. The CDR3 DNA reads TGTGCCAGCACCCAGGGGACCCACACTGAAGCTTTCTTT.

The CDR3 DNA sequence: TGCAGCGTTGAAGAGGGAGGCTACACCTTC. As protein: CSVEEGGYTF. The chain carries TRBV29-1 and TRBJ1-2, with D uncertain. Germline loops: CDR1 SQVTM, CDR2 ANQGSEA. There are 10 residues in the CDR3. Trimming removed 0 bases at V and 8 bases at J, with 4 bases between. The whole variable domain, remainder taken from reference TRBV29-1 and TRBJ1-2, is SAVISQKPSRDICQRGTSLTIQCQVDSQVTMMFWYRQQPGQSLTLIATANQGSEATYESGFVIDKFPISRPNLTFSTLTVSNMSPEDSSIYLCSVEEGGYTFGSGTRLTVV.

The chain employs TRBV5-6 and TRBJ1-1; D remains unclear. The CDR3 consists of 13 residues. V shed 3 bases and J shed 4 bases, with 10 bases lying between them. Looked up from germline, CDR1 is SGHDT and CDR2 is YYEEEE. This chain's CDR3 is CASSYMSGTEAFF. The CDR3 DNA follows: TGTGCCAGCAGCTACATGTCTGGCACTGAAGCTTTCTTT.

The chain carries TRBV30 and TRBJ1-2, with D uncertain. This CDR3 is built from 11 residues. With 2 bases removed from V and 4 bases from J, the gap between germline ends came to 5 bases. Germline CDR1 reads GTSNPN; CDR2 reads SVGIG (reference sequence). The CDR3, as DNA: TGTGCCTGGAGTTTTGGCTATGGCTACACCTTC. It specifies CAWSFGYGYTF.

A note on this clone: The sample carries other DNA sequences with the same CDR3. The V gene is TRBV7-3, the J gene TRBJ2-1, with 8 nucleotides matching TRBD2. Trimming took 5 bases from V and 3 from J; bases not matched to a gene: 6. The CDR3 length is 15 residues. The germline V gene has CDR1 SGHTA and CDR2 FQGTGA. The CDR3 DNA reads as TGTGCCAGCAGCAAAACTAGCGGAGGCTACAATGAGCAGTTCTTC. Translation: CASSKTSGGYNEQFF. Drawing the rest from reference TRBV7-3 and TRBJ2-1, the complete variable domain is GAGVSQTPSNKVTEKGKYVELRCDPISGHTALYWYRQSLGQGPEFLIYFQGTGAADDSGLPNDRFFAVRPEGSVSTLKIQRTERGDSAVYLCASSKTSGGYNEQFFGPGTRLTVL.

This chain connects TRBV5-1 to TRBJ1-2; TRBD1 aligns across 7 bases. CDR1 is SGHRS and CDR2 is YFSETQ in the germline V gene. CDR3 size: 13 residues. Trimming removed 6 bases from V and 7 bases from J; junction bases left unmatched: 9. CDR3 sequence: CASKTTGESGYTF. CDR3 DNA: TGCGCCAGCAAAACTACAGGGGAGAGTGGCTACACCTTC.

The chain links TRBV4-3 to TRBJ1-2, with TRBD1 as a possible D gene (6 bases). The CDR3 length is 16 residues. V was clipped by 0 bases and J by 5 bases, with 16 bases between them. In germline, CDR1 is LGHNA, CDR2 YSLEER. CDR3 protein: CASSQDLTVRGYGYTF. As DNA, the CDR3 is TGCGCCAGCAGCCAAGATCTCACAGTTAGGGGGTATGGCTACACCTTC.

This clone was counted a single time. The genes are TRBV3-1 (or the pseudogene TRBV3-2) and TRBJ2-3, with D uncertain. The CDR3 runs 13 residues. Trimming took 1 base from V and 2 from J, leaving 4 bases between them. Germline CDR1 and CDR2: LGHDT and YNNKEL (reference sequence). CDR3 in amino acids: CASSQVFTDTQYF. The CDR3 DNA is TGTGCCAGCAGCCAAGTCTTCACAGATACGCAGTATTTT.

This rearrangement joins TRBV18 to TRBJ1-1; TRBD1 is a possible D gene (6 bases). CDR3 length: 13 amino acids. The V gene lost 6 bases and the J gene lost 4 bases, with 12 bases spanning the gap. CDR1 KGHSH and CDR2 LQKENI come from the germline V gene. DNA of the CDR3: TGTGCCAGCTCCCGGGGCAGGGGCACTGAAGCTTTCTTT. Its protein is CASSRGRGTEAFF.

The chain recombines TRBV18 with TRBJ2-5; TRBD1 or TRBD2 may be the D gene (5 bases each). CDR1 is KGHSH and CDR2 is LQKENI in the germline V gene. The length of the CDR3 is 15 residues. V lost 0 bases and J 5 bases, leaving 13 bases between the germline ends. The CDR3, as DNA: TGTGCCAGCTCACCACCGTTGAGGGGTGGGGAGACCCAGTACTTC. Protein sequence: CASSPPLRGGETQYF.

This clone was observed once. In DNA form, the CDR3 reads TGCGCCAGCAGCCCGGGGACAGGGGGCCGAGAAAAACTGTTTTTT. This encodes CASSPGTGGREKLFF. The V call is TRBV5-1, the J call TRBJ1-4, with 12 bases identical to TRBD1. The V and J ends lost 4 bases and 8 bases, in that order; junction bases with no gene match: 6. Germline loops: CDR1 SGHRS, CDR2 YFSETQ. The CDR3 is made up of 15 amino acids. The full variable domain, its missing parts supplied by reference TRBV5-1 and TRBJ1-4, is KAGVTQTPRYLIKTRGQQVTLSCSPISGHRSVSWYQQTPGQGLQFLFEYFSETQRNKGNFPGRFSGRQFSNSRSEMNVSTLELGDSALYLCASSPGTGGREKLFFGSGTQLSVL.

V and J are TRBV9 and TRBJ1-5; maybe TRBD1 (5 bases). The ends were cut back, 0 bases at V and 5 bases at J, with 9 bases in the middle. Per germline, CDR1 SGDLS and CDR2 YYNGEE. The CDR3 totals 14 residues. DNA of the CDR3: TGTGCCAGCAGCGTAGGGGGGGTCGATCAGCCCCAGCATTTT. As protein: CASSVGGVDQPQHF.

This clone is a singleton in its sample. The chain carries TRBV2 and TRBJ1-5; possible D gene TRBD1, 5 bases. Trimming removed 4 bases at V and 7 bases at J, with 14 bases between. This CDR3 is 14 amino acids long. In germline, CDR1 is SNHLY, CDR2 FYNNEI. The CDR3 sequence is CASSARQGPQPQHF. As DNA, the CDR3 is TGTGCCAGCAGTGCTAGGCAGGGACCGCAGCCCCAGCATTTT.

This chain uses TRBV2 with TRBJ1-4; possibly TRBD1 for D (5 bases). Germline CDR1 is SNHLY and CDR2 is FYNNEI. The V end lost 8 bases, the J end lost 3 bases, and 16 bases lay between the germline ends. The CDR3 is made up of 15 amino acids. CDR3 in amino acids: CASHLGGMANEKLFF. CDR3 bases: TGTGCCAGCCACTTGGGGGGGATGGCTAATGAAAAACTGTTTTTT.

V gene TRBV5-1 combines with J gene TRBJ2-5, with D perhaps matching TRBD1 (5 bases). This CDR3 comprises 14 residues. Between the trimmed V and J ends, which lost 2 bases and 5 bases, there was a span of 13 bases. CDR1 and CDR2 from the germline V gene are SGHRS and YFSETQ. The CDR3 sequence is CASSFGRQFETQYF. CDR3 bases: TGCGCCAGCAGCTTCGGGCGACAGTTCGAGACCCAGTACTTC. Combining the CDR3 with reference TRBV5-1 and TRBJ2-5 gives the whole variable domain KAGVTQTPRYLIKTRGQQVTLSCSPISGHRSVSWYQQTPGQGLQFLFEYFSETQRNKGNFPGRFSGRQFSNSRSEMNVSTLELGDSALYLCASSFGRQFETQYFGPGTRLLVL.

The chain carries TRBV19 and TRBJ1-6, with a possible D match to TRBD1 (5 bases). CDR1 and CDR2 from the germline V gene are LNHDA and SQIVND (reference sequence). The CDR3 has 15 residues. Trimming cost V 4 bases and J 7 bases, with 14 bases left between them. CDR3 sequence: CASSNLQTDNSPLHF. The DNA of the CDR3 is TGTGCCAGTAGTAACCTCCAGACAGACAATTCACCCCTCCACTTT.

The CDR3 region is CASRGSGNTIYF. In DNA, the CDR3 is TGTGCCAGCAGGGGGTCCGGAAACACCATATATTTT. The chain links TRBV2 to TRBJ1-3; D remains unclear. CDR1 and CDR2 (germline): SNHLY, FYNNEI. Trimming took off 6 bases at V and 4 bases at J, with 7 bases between the two ends. The CDR3 extends over 12 amino acids.

The CDR3 is CASSPNQGGRYGYTF. CDR3 bases: TGTGCCAGCAGTCCCAATCAGGGTGGGCGCTATGGCTACACCTTC. This rearrangement joins TRBV3-1 (or the pseudogene TRBV3-2) to TRBJ1-2; D perhaps matches TRBD1 (5 bases). V dropped 6 bases and J dropped 4 bases, with 18 bases sitting between them. The germline CDR1 and CDR2 sequences are LGHDT and YNNKEL (reference sequence). The CDR3 has 15 amino acids.

The chain combines TRBV19 with TRBJ1-2; perhaps TRBD1 as D (5 bases). This CDR3 comprises 13 residues. The germline V gene has CDR1 LNHDA and CDR2 SQIVND (reference sequence). The ends were cut back, 10 bases at V and 2 bases at J, with 14 bases in the middle. DNA of the CDR3: TGTGCCACAGGGCGGGGTTTGAACTATGGCTACACCTTC. Its protein is CATGRGLNYGYTF.

The chain carries TRBV30 and TRBJ1-3; D ambiguous. Germline CDR1 reads GTSNPN; CDR2 reads SVGIG (reference sequence). CDR3 length equals 14 residues. V lost 2 bases and J lost 2, with 10 bases in between. CDR3 bases: TGTGCCTGGAGTTGGGATCCGGCTGGAAACACCATATATTTT. Protein sequence: CAWSWDPAGNTIYF.